This TCR beta chain was obtained from a study of cytomegalovirus exposure and HLA in healthy donors. Study-level results: 150 or so TCR beta chains were listed as cytomegalovirus-associated. Accurate predictions that matched the HLA-A and HLA-B alleles of most subjects were reportedly made from TCR beta sequences. A later analysis found most CMV-associated TCR beta chains apparently HLA-restricted.

About this clone itself: As yet, its antigen is unknown.

The CDR3 has 14 amino acids. Germline-derived CDR1 and CDR2 are SNHLY and FYNNEI. Trimming took off 7 bases at V and 3 bases at J, with 15 bases between the two ends. Use of 60 Vbeta and 13 Jbeta primers characterized the PCR. Sequencing used immunoSEQ multiplex PCR; TCRdb keeps in-frame clones, though not all of them. The data show over 200,000 clones, 65% to 75% seen once. The chain joins TRBV2 to TRBJ2-5; TRBD2 is a possible D gene (6 bases). This sequence originates from a woman in her 30s in good health and CMV-seronegative. The specimen was PBMCs. The DNA of the CDR3 is TGTGCCAGCACCTTTACTAGCTGGAAAGAGACCCAGTACTTC. Translated, it gives CASTFTSWKETQYF. Based on the CDR3 plus reference TRBV2 and TRBJ2-5, the full variable domain is EPEVTQTPSHQVTQMGQEVILRCVPISNHLYFYWYRQILGQKVEFLVSFYNNEISEKSEIFDDQFSVERPDGSNFTLKIRSTKLEDSAMYFCASTFTSWKETQYFGPGTRLLVL.